Presented here are 2 T cell receptor beta chains from one specimen sequenced in a study of cytomegalovirus exposure and HLA in healthy donors. The PCR ran on 60 Vbeta and 13 Jbeta primers. This table comes from immunoSEQ multiplex PCR, and its TCRdb copy is limited to in-frame clones, with some not included. The data contain some 89,000 clones, about two thirds of them singletons. What was sequenced was PBMCs. The origin of the receptors is a man aged 55 to 70 in good health and CMV-seronegative.

A remark on this clone: One end of the junction varies from germline; a read error may be responsible. The genes are TRBV29-1 and TRBJ1-5; 11 nucleotides align to TRBD1. The germline CDR1 and CDR2 sequences are SQVTM and ANQGSEA. CDR3 length: 13 residues. As DNA, the CDR3 is TGCAGCGTTCGGACAGGGGGCAATCAGCCCCGGCATTTT. Amino acid sequence: CSVRTGGNQPRHF.

V gene TRBV4-2 combines with J gene TRBJ2-3, with D unresolved. V was clipped by 1 base and J by 2 bases, with 13 bases between them. The CDR3 extends over 16 amino acids. Germline V gene sequence: CDR1 LGHNA, CDR2 YNFKEQ. The CDR3 loop reads CASSQALERYTDTQYF. The DNA for the CDR3 is TGTGCCAGCAGCCAAGCGTTGGAGCGTTACACAGATACGCAGTATTTT.